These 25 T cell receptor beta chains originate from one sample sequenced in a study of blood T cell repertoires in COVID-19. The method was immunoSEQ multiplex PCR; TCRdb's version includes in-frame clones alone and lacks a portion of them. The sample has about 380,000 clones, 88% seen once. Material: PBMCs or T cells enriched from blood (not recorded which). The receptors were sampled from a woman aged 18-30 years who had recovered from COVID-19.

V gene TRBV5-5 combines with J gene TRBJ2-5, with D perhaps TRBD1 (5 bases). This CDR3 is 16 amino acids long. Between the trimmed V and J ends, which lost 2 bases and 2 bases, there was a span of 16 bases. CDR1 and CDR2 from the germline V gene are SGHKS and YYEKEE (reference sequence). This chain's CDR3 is CASSFGFWGSQETQYF. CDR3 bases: TGTGCCAGCAGCTTCGGGTTTTGGGGCAGTCAAGAGACCCAGTACTTC.

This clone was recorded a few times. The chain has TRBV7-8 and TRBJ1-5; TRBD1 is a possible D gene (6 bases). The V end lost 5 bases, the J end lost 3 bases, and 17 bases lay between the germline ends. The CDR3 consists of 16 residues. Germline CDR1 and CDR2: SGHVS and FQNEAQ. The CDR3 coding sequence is TGTGCCAGCAGCGAGGGGGTCAAGGCCCTCAATCAGCCCCAGCATTTT. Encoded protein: CASSEGVKALNQPQHF.

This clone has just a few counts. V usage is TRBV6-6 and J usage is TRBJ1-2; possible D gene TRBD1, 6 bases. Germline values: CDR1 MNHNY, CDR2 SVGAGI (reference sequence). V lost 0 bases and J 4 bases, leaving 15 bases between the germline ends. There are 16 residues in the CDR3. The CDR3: CASSYSLTGGGYGYTF. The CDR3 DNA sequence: TGTGCCAGCAGTTACTCGCTAACGGGGGGCGGCTATGGCTACACCTTC.

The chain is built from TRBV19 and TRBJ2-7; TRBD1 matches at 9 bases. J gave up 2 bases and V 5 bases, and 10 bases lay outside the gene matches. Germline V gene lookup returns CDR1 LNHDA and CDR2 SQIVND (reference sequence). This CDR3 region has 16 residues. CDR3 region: CASSPGTGFLTYEQYF. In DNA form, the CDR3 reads TGTGCCAGTAGTCCCGGGACAGGGTTTCTTACCTACGAGCAGTACTTC.

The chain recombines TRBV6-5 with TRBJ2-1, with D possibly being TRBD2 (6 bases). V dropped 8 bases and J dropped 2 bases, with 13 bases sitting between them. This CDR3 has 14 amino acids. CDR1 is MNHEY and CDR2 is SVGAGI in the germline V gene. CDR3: CASLPGLTYNEQFF. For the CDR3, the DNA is TGTGCCAGCCTACCGGGACTCACCTACAATGAGCAGTTCTTC.

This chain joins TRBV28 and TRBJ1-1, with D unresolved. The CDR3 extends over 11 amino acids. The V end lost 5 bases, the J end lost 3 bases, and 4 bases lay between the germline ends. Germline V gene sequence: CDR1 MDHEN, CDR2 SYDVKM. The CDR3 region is CASSLYTEAFF. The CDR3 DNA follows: TGTGCCAGCAGTCTTTACACTGAAGCTTTCTTT.

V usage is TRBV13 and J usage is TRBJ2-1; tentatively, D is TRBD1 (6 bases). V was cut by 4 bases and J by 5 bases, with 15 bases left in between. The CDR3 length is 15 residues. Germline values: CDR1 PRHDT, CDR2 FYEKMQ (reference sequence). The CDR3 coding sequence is TGTGCCAGCAGCTCTAAACAGGGTGGGGACAATGAGCAGTTCTTC. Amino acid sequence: CASSSKQGGDNEQFF. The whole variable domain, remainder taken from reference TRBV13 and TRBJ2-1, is AAGVIQSPRHLIKEKRETATLKCYPIPRHDTVYWYQQGPGQDPQFLISFYEKMQSDKGSIPDRFSAQQFSDYHSELNMSSLELGDSALYFCASSSKQGGDNEQFFGPGTRLTVL.

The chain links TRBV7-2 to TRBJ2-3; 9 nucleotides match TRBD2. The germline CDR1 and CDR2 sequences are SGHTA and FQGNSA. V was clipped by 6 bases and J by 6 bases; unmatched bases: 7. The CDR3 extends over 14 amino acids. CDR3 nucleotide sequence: TGTGCCAGCAGTCGGAACGGACTAGCGGATACGCAGTATTTT. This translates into CASSRNGLADTQYF.

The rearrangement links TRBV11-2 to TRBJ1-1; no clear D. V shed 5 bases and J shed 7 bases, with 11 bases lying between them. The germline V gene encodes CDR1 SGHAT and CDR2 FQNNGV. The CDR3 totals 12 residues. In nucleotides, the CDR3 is TGTGCCAGCAGCGCGATTCAGGATGAAGCTTTCTTT. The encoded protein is CASSAIQDEAFF.

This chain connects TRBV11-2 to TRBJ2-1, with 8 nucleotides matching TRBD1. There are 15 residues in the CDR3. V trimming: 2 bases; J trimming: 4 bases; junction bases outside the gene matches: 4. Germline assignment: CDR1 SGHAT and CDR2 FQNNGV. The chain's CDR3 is CASSLSGGQYNEQFF. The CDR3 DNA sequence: TGTGCCAGCAGCTTATCAGGGGGCCAGTACAATGAGCAGTTCTTC.

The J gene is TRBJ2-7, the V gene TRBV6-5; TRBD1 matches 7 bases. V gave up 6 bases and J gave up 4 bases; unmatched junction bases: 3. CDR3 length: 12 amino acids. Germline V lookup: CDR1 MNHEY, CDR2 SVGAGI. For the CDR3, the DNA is TGTGCCAGCAGCTACAGGGGATACGAGCAGTACTTC. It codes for CASSYRGYEQYF.

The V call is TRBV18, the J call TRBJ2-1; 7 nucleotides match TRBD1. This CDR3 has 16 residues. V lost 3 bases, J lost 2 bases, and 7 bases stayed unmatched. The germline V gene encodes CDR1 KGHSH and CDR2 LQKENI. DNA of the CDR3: TGTGCCAGCTCACCCGCCTCCCAGGGGGCCTACAATGAGCAGTTCTTC. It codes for CASSPASQGAYNEQFF.

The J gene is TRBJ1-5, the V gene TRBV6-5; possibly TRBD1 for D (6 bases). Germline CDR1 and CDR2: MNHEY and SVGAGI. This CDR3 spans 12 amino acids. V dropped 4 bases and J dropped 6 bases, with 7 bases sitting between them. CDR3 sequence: CASSSTGQPQHF. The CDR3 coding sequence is TGTGCCAGCAGTTCGACAGGTCAGCCCCAGCATTTT.

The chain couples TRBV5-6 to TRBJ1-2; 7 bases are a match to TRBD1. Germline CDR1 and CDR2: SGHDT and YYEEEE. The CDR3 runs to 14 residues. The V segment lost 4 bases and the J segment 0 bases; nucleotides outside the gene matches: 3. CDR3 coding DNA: TGTGCCAGCAGCCCCGGGACAGCTAACTATGGCTACACCTTC. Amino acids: CASSPGTANYGYTF.

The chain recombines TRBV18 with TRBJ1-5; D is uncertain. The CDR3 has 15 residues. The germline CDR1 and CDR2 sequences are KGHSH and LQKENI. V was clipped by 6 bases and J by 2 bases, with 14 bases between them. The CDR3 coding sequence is TGTGCCAGCTCGCCGCAGAGAGGCGGCAATCAGCCCCAGCATTTT. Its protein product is CASSPQRGGNQPQHF.

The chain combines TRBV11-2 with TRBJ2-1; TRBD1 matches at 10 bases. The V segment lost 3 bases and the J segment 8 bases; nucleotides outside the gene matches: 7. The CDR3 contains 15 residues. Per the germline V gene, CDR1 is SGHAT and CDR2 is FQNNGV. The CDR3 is CASSFPGQGEYEQFF. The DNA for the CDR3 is TGTGCCAGCAGCTTCCCCGGACAGGGGGAGTATGAGCAGTTCTTC.

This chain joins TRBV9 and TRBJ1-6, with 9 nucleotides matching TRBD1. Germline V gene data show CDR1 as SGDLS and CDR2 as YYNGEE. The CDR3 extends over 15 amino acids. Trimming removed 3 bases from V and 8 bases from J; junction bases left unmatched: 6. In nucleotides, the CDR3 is TGTGCCAGCAGCGACCGGACAGGGGTTGATTCACCCCTCCACTTT. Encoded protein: CASSDRTGVDSPLHF.

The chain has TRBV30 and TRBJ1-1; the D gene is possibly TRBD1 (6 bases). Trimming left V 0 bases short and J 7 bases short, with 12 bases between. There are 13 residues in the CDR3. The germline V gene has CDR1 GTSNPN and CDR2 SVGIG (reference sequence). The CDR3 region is CAWSVQTGLEAFF. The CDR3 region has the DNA TGTGCCTGGAGTGTACAGACAGGCCTTGAAGCTTTCTTT.

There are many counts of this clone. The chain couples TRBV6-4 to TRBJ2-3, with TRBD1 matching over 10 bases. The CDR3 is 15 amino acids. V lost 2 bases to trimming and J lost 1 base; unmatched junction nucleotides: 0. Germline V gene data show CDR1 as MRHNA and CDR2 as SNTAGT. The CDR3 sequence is CASSDGTGGTDTQYF. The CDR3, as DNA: TGTGCCAGCAGTGACGGGACAGGGGGCACAGATACGCAGTATTTT.

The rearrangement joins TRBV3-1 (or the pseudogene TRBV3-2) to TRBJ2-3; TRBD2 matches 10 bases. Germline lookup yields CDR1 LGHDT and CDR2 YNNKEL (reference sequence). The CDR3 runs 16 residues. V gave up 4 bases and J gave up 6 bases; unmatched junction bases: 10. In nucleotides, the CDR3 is TGTGCCAGCAGCCTCGGACTAGCGGCGGCACGGGATACGCAGTATTTT. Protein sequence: CASSLGLAAARDTQYF.

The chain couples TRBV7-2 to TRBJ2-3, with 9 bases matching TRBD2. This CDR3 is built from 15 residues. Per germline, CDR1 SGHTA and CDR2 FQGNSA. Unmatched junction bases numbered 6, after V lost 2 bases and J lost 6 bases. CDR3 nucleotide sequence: TGTGCCAGCAGCTTATTGGCGGGGGGGGCGGATACGCAGTATTTT. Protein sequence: CASSLLAGGADTQYF.

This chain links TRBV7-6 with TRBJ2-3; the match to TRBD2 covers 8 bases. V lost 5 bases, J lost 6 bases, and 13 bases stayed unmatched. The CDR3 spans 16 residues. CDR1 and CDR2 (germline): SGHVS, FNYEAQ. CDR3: CASSPQMRGGPDTQYF. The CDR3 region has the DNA TGTGCCAGCAGCCCCCAGATGCGCGGGGGGCCTGATACGCAGTATTTT.

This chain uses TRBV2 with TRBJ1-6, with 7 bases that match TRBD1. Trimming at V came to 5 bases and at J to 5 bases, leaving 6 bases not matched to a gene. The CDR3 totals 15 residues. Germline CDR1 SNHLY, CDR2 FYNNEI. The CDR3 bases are TGTGCCAGCAGTCTTAGGGGGCCTGATAATTCACCCCTCCACTTT. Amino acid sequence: CASSLRGPDNSPLHF.

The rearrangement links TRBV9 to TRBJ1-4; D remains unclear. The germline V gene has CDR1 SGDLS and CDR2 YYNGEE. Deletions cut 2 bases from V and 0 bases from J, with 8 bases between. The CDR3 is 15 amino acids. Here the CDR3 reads CASSVFGATNEKLFF. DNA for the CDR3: TGTGCCAGCAGCGTCTTCGGGGCAACTAATGAAAAACTGTTTTTT.

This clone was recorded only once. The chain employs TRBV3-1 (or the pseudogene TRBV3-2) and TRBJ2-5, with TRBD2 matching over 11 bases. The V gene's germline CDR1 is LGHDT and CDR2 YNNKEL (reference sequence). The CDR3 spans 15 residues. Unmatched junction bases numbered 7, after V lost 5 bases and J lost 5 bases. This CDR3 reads CASSGTSGGWETQYF. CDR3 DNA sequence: TGTGCCAGCAGCGGTACTAGCGGGGGCTGGGAGACCCAGTACTTC.